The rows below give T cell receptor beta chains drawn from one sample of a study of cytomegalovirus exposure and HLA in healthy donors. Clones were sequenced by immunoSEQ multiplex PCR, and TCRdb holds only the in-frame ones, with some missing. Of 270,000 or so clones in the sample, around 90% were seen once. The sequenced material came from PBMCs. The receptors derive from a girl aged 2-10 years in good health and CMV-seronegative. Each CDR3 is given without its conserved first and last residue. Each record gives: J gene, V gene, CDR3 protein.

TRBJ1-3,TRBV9,ASSERIYSGNTIY
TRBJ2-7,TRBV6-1,ASMRTGLTSYEQY
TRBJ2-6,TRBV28,ASSLAGEPYSGANVLT
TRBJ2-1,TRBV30,ACRTGEGEQF
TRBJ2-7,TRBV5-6,ASSQPQGLEQY
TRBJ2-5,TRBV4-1,ASSQVAGGHGFQETQY
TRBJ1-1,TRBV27,AAGERPEAF
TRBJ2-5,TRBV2,ASMLARSYQETQY
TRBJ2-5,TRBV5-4,ASSSRWGRNQETQY
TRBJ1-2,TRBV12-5,ASGLGGQYGYT
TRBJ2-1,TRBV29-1,SVGTSGGFDEQF
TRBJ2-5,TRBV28,ASSPGTKEY
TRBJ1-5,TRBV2,ASGRQGTNQPQH
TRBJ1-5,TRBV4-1,ASSQVAGQPQH
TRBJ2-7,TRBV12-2,SLGRKLYEQY
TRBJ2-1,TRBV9,ASSVGGGSYNEQF
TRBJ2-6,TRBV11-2,ASSLGLAGANVLT
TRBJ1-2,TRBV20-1,SASQGDGYT
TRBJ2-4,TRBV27,ASSFLGSQNIQY
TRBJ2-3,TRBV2,ASSSRDRGTDTQY
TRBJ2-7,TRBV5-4,ASSFQAGGPFYEQY
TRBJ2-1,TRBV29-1,SVWRDRDEQF
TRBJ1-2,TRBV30,AVNENT
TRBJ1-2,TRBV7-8,ASSSNRDGYGYT
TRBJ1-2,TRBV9,ASSVAGRREDGYT
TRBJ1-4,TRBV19,ASSIGGTTNEKLF
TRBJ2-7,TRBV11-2,ASSPREEQY
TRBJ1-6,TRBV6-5,ASSYSRTYREGPLH
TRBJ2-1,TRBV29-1,SVLSGLAGGNPYNEQF
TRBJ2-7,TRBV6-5,ASSPYLAGSYEQY
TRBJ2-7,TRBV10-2,ASSTGIGVWEQY
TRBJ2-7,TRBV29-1,SVEISTGPLYEQY
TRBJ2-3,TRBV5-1,ASSGAVAGVPFTDTQY
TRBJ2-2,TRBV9,ASSVGSPTFRLYTGELF
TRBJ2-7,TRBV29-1,SVKTGGSYEQY
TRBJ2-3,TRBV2,ASRGTGGAGIVRY
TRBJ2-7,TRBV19,ASSIGSPYEQY